This T cell receptor (beta chain) is drawn from a study of beta chain features in type 1 diabetes. This clone was recorded at least ten times. The study reverse transcribed the entire isolated RNA, so it sequenced expressed TCRB transcripts. An average near 3.57 million reads came from naive, central memory and regulatory T cell samples. Sequencing was performed with immunoSEQ multiplex PCR; in TCRdb, only in-frame clones are kept and a portion is missing. The profile shows around 280,000 clones, 8% of them singletons. CDR1 is MDHEN, CDR2 SYDVKM, per germline. Trimming took 2 bases from V and 3 from J, leaving 8 bases between them. The CDR3 runs 13 residues.

V is TRBV28 and J is TRBJ2-7, with unresolved D. The sample comprised central memory CD4+ T cells from blood. This receptor was identified in a woman aged 18-29 years in good health. The CDR3 sequence: CASSLPGSYEQYV. The CDR3 region has the DNA TGTGCCAGCAGTTTACCGGGTAGCTACGAGCAGTACGTC.